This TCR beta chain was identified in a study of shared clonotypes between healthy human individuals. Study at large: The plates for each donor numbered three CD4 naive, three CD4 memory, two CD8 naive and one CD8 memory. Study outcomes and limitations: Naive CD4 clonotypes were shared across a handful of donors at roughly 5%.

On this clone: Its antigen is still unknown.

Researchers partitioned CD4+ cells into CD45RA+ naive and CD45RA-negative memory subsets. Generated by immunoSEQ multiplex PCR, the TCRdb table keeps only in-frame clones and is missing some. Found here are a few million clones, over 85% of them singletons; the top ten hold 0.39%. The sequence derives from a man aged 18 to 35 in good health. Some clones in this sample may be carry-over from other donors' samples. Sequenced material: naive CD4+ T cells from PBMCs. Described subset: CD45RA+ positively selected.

The CDR3 coding sequence is TGTGCCAGCAGGGAGACTAGTCCAATCTCCTACAATGAGCAGTTCTTC. It translates to CASRETSPISYNEQFF. The rearrangement links TRBV28 to TRBJ2-1, with D perhaps matching TRBD2 (6 bases). V was cut by 6 bases and J by 0 bases, with 15 bases left in between. The CDR3 has 16 amino acids. Germline values: CDR1 MDHEN, CDR2 SYDVKM.